This TCR beta chain was obtained from a study of molecular identifiers for immune sequencing clone quantification. Study-wide results and caveats: Among 900,000 to 1,000,000 naive cells, spiked Jurkat TCR RNA from a single cell was reportedly detectable.

CDR3 length: 18 residues. Details on this clonotype: Its cognate antigen is unknown. Its ends do not fully match the called genes, so a read error is possible.

TCRdb reprocessed the PCR reads via MiXCR and lists one record per CDR3 protein. Of about 630,000 distinct CDR3 sequences listed, 25% are singletons. This chain uses TRBV5-3 with TRBJ2-3; D possibly matches TRBD1 or TRBD2 (5 bases each). Being an ORF, TRBV5-3 has a function that is uncertain. The TCR was taken from a human donor in good health. Some libraries in this study had Jurkat cell RNA spiked in. Sequenced material: naive CD8+ T cells from blood, with Jurkat cell RNA spiked in. Subset here: FACS-sorted CD8+CD4-CCR7+CD45RA+ naive T cells. This chain's CDR3 is CASSLGVAPAASTDTQYF. The CDR3 DNA reads TGTGCCAGCAGCTTGGGGGTAGCTCCTGCTGCTAGCACAGATACGCAGTATTTT.